The rows below give T cell receptor beta chains drawn from one sample of a study of identical twins. TCRdb passed the 5' RACE reads through MiXCR, listing each CDR3 protein once. Seen here are a few hundred thousand distinct CDR3 sequences, about 8.9% observed once, and the top ten hold 3%. The same data also contributed to another study, on yellow fever vaccine responses in identical twins.

The specimen was CD8+ T cells sorted from blood. These receptors were collected from a woman in her late teens or twenties in good health. Each CDR3 is given without its conserved first and last residue. Each record gives: J gene, V gene, clone size, CDR3 protein. Not all rows give a size; the values are once, few, many and, for expanded clones, a class.

TRBJ1-4 | TRBV20-1 | - | SARDGQGNEKLF
TRBJ2-2 | TRBV7-3 | - | ASSLDSDFDGELF
TRBJ2-1 | TRBV20-1 | - | SARGVGGGESYNEQF
TRBJ2-3 | TRBV12-3/TRBV12-4 | many | ASRAFAGGKTDTQY
TRBJ1-1 | TRBV7-6 | many | ASRDWDTEAF
TRBJ2-5 | TRBV9 | few | ASSVGWGAGETQY
TRBJ2-7 | TRBV20-1 | - | SARDKANPTYEQY
TRBJ2-3 | TRBV27 | few | ASKVSGGDTQY
TRBJ2-1 | TRBV24-1 | - | ATSDLYRVGLDEQF
TRBJ2-7 | TRBV20-1 | few | SASTMPRPGSDEQY
TRBJ2-1 | TRBV7-2 | many | ASSSGLSNEQF
TRBJ2-7 | TRBV7-9 | few | ASGQGVGYEQY
TRBJ1-1 | TRBV29-1 | many | SVITTGWGLRTEAF
TRBJ2-3 | TRBV7-9 | many | ASSSTSGGGDTQY
TRBJ1-5 | TRBV24-1 | - | ATSAYSNQPQH
TRBJ2-3 | TRBV27 | - | ASSGRGVDTQY
TRBJ1-2 | TRBV7-9 | few | ASSKVVSQGDGYT
TRBJ2-7 | TRBV5-5 | many | ASSQDTGEQY
TRBJ2-3 | TRBV3-1 | many | ASSTTAGPTDTQY
TRBJ2-1 | TRBV3-1 | - | ASSQGPGLALWAGDNEQF
TRBJ2-3 | TRBV7-9 | - | ASSNPGLAGGTYTQY
TRBJ2-1 | TRBV20-1 | - | SARDRQYNEQF
TRBJ2-7 | TRBV7-9 | - | ASTNPGGLADSYEQY
TRBJ1-1 | TRBV10-3 | few | AISDGAGNTEAF
TRBJ2-3 | TRBV20-1 | - | SASGGGVSDTQY
TRBJ2-1 | TRBV29-1 | many | SVEEEQKIYNEQF
TRBJ2-7 | TRBV27 | few | ASSPIGDRGLYEQY
TRBJ2-1 | TRBV5-6 | - | ASSLVRESWNEQF
TRBJ2-3 | TRBV28 | - | ASTPRRQGPTDTQY
TRBJ2-7 | TRBV5-1 | few | ASSLAGGGGYEQY
TRBJ1-4 | TRBV7-2 | - | ASSSSGTGREKLF
TRBJ1-2 | TRBV5-1 | many | ASSWTGQNAPGYT
TRBJ1-1 | TRBV7-9 | - | ASSLGQGLNTEAF
TRBJ2-3 | TRBV2 | - | ASCFGQLAGRSVEDTQY
TRBJ2-1 | TRBV2 | few | ASSPSLAGDGEQF
TRBJ2-1 | TRBV6-5 | few | ASSYPGQSEQF
TRBJ2-1 | TRBV27 | few | ASSPGLDNNEQF
TRBJ1-5 | TRBV20-1 | many | SARELGTMKANQPQH
TRBJ2-5 | TRBV6-2/TRBV6-3 | - | ASSLGQGEETQY
TRBJ2-7 | TRBV27 | many | ASSFGLAGVDEQY
TRBJ2-1 | TRBV6-1 | - | ASSDLFLGSYNEQF
TRBJ1-2 | TRBV25-1 | many | ASSDRGGYGYT
TRBJ2-7 | TRBV4-1 | - | ASSHPWPGNEQY
TRBJ2-1 | TRBV20-1 | - | SARPTAGGVSYNEQF
TRBJ2-2 | TRBV25-1 | - | ASRKPNTGELF
TRBJ1-1 | TRBV27 | few | ASSLWADTEAF
TRBJ2-7 | TRBV29-1 | many | SVEGGVYEQY
TRBJ2-5 | TRBV3-1 | few | ASRQLGETQY
TRBJ2-7 | TRBV10-3 | many | AISESRSSYEQY
TRBJ2-1 | TRBV2 | few | TSSSSSVGGTSYNEQF
TRBJ1-5 | TRBV15 | many | ATSSPAISNQPQH
TRBJ2-1 | TRBV24-1 | - | ATSAGPFVNNEQF
TRBJ2-3 | TRBV29-1 | many | SVFGPSTDTQY
TRBJ2-5 | TRBV6-4 | - | ASSPGEGNQETQY